This T cell receptor (beta chain) comes out of a study of OX40 agonist ivuxolimab in advanced cancers. In the study overall: The study treated patients with ivuxolimab, an agonistic anti-OX40 (CD134) antibody.

V was clipped by 4 bases and J by 6 bases, with 10 bases between them. CDR1 is MNHNY and CDR2 is SVGAGI in the germline V gene (reference sequence). CDR3 length: 12 amino acids. Findings and caveats of the study: Fewer expanded clones were found on average in CD4+ than in CD8+ T cells. Antigen targets of the expanded peripheral T cells went undetermined.

To note about this clone: Its antigen is not identified.

Here immunoSEQ multiplex PCR was the method, and the copy in TCRdb shows in-frame clones only, minus some. This sample has about 12,000 clones, with about three quarters found just once. The V and J genes are TRBV6-6 and TRBJ2-7; D is unresolved. The source material was CD4+ or CD8+ T cells sorted from blood, sampled in a trial of the OX40 agonist ivuxolimab. The receptor was isolated from an adult with an advanced solid tumor such as melanoma, head and neck, liver or kidney cancer. CDR3 bases: TGTGCCAGCAGTTTTGAAGGAGTCGAGCAGTACTTC. Translation: CASSFEGVEQYF.